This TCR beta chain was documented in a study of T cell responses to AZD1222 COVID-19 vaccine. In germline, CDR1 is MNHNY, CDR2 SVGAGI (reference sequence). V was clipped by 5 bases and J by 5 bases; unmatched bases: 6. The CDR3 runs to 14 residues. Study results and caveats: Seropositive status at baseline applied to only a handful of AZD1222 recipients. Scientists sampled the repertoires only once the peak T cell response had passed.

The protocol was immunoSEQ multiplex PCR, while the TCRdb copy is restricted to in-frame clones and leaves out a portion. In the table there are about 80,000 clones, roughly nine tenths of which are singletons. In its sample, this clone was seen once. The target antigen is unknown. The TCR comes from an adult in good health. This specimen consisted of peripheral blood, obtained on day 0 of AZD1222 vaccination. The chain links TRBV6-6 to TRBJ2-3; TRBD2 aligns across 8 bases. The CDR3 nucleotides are TGTGCCAGCAGTAAAGCGGGAGCTCAAGATACGCAGTATTTT. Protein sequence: CASSKAGAQDTQYF.